The rows below give T cell receptor beta chains drawn from one sample of a study of tumor-infiltrating lymphocytes in localized non-small cell lung cancer. Sequenced by immunoSEQ multiplex PCR; TCRdb stores in-frame clones only, minus some. The sample shows 5,500 to 8,000 clones, over 60% of them seen only once. What was sequenced was lung tumor tissue. These receptors were collected from a human donor with non-small cell lung cancer. Both conserved end residues are part of each CDR3. D genes are given only for firm matches. Clone size is stated in some rows and not others, as once, few, many or a class when expanded.

.,TRBV6-1,TRBJ2-7,.,TGTGCCAGCAGGGGATCGGGTTCGGGCTACGAGCAGTACTTC,CASRGSGSGYEQYF
.,TRBV18,TRBJ1-4,.,TGTGCCAGCTCACAGGGTCTTAATGAAAAACTGTTTTTT,CASSQGLNEKLFF
.,TRBV10-2,TRBJ2-7,.,TGCGCCAGCAGGGCCGGGACCCCAACCAGCGAGCAGTACTTC,CASRAGTPTSEQYF
.,TRBV5-4,TRBJ2-3,.,TGTGCCAGCAGCTTGCGTCGGATAGCGGACACAGATACGCAGTATTTT,CASSLRRIADTDTQYF
TRBD1,TRBV5-1,TRBJ2-2,.,TGCGCCAGCAGCTTAACGGGACAGCCGAACACCGGGGAGCTGTTTTTT,CASSLTGQPNTGELFF
.,TRBV19,TRBJ1-5,.,TGTGCCAGTAGTATAGTCGGTAGCAATCAGCCCCAGCATTTT,CASSIVGSNQPQHF
.,TRBV10-2,TRBJ2-3,.,TGCGCCAGCGGGTCAACAGATACGCAGTATTTT,CASGSTDTQYF
.,TRBV21-1,TRBJ2-7,.,TGTGCCAGCAGGACCCGGACTGCCTCAGGAGGGTACTTC,CASRTRTASGGYF
.,TRBV7-3,TRBJ1-1,.,TGTGCCAGCAGTCCGTATCGGGGGGGGAACACTGAAGCTTTCTTT,CASSPYRGGNTEAFF
.,TRBV6-1,TRBJ2-3,.,TGTGCCAGCAGTGAATACGCGGGGGCCAACACAGATACGCAGTATTTT,CASSEYAGANTDTQYF
TRBD1,TRBV6-6,TRBJ1-3,once,TGTGCCAGCAGTGGGACAGGGAGAAACACCATATATTTT,CASSGTGRNTIYF
.,TRBV11-2,TRBJ1-1,medium-sized,TGTGCCAGCAGCTCTTGGGACACTGAAGCTTTCTTT,CASSSWDTEAFF
TRBD2,TRBV4-3,TRBJ2-3,.,TGCGCCAGCAGCCAAGCGACTAGCGCACCTAGGGATACGCAGTATTTT,CASSQATSAPRDTQYF
TRBD1,TRBV18,TRBJ1-1,few,TGTGCCAGCTCTGGACAGGTGAACACTGAAGCTTTCTTT,CASSGQVNTEAFF